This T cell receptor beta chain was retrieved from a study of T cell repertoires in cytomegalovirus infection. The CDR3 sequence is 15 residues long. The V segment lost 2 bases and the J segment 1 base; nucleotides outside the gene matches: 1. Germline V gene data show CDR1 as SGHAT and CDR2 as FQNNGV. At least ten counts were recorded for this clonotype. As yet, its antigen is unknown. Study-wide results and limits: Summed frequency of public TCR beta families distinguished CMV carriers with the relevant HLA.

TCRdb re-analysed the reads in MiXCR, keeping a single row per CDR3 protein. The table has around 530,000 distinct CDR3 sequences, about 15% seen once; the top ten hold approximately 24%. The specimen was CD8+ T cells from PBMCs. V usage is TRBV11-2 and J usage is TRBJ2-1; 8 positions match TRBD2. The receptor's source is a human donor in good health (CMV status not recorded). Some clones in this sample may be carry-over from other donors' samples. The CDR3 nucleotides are TGTGCCAGCAGCTTACGGGGGGGGTCCTACAATGAGCAGTTCTTC. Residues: CASSLRGGSYNEQFF. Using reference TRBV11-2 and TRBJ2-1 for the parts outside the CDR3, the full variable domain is EAGVAQSPRYKIIEKRQSVAFWCNPISGHATLYWYQQILGQGPKLLIQFQNNGVVDDSQLPKDRFSAERLKGVDSTLKIQPAKLEDSAVYLCASSLRGGSYNEQFFGPGTRLTVL.